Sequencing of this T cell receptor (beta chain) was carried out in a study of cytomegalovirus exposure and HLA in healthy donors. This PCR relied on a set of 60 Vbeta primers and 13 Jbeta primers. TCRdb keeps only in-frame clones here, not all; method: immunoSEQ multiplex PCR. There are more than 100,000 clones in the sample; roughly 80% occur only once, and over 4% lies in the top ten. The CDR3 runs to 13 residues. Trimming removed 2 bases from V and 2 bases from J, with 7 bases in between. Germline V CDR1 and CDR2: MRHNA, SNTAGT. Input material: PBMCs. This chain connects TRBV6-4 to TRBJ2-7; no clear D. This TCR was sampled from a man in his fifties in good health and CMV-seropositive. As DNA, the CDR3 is TGTGCCAGCAGTGACGAGCTTCCCTACGAGCAGTACTTC. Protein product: CASSDELPYEQYF.